The 18 T cell receptor beta chains listed next were all sequenced from one sample in a study of monozygotic twins with cystic fibrosis. Sequencing was performed with immunoSEQ multiplex PCR; in TCRdb, only in-frame clones are kept and a portion is missing. The table shows tens of thousands of clones, with 97% occurring only once. Sample: blood. Source of these receptors: a girl aged 5 to 17 with cystic fibrosis.

This chain connects TRBV27 to TRBJ1-2; 9 bases are shared with TRBD1. Trimming took 4 bases from V and 2 from J; bases not matched to a gene: 5. The CDR3 loop spans 15 amino acids. Germline V gene data show CDR1 as MNHEY and CDR2 as SMNVEV (reference sequence). The DNA for the CDR3 is TGTGCCAGCAGTTCCCAACAGGGGGCGAACTATGGCTACACCTTC. Translated: CASSSQQGANYGYTF.

The chain has TRBV2 and TRBJ2-5; tentatively, D is TRBD2 (5 bases). This CDR3 spans 16 amino acids. Germline V gene lookup returns CDR1 SNHLY and CDR2 FYNNEI. V gave up 5 bases and J gave up 5 bases, with 21 bases separating them. The chain's CDR3 is CASSLFASRLVETQYF. The CDR3 DNA follows: TGTGCCAGCAGTTTGTTCGCTAGCAGGCTTGTGGAGACCCAGTACTTC.

This chain joins TRBV19 and TRBJ1-3; tentatively, D is TRBD1 (5 bases). Trimming removed 5 bases at V and 7 bases at J, with 21 bases between. This CDR3 region has 16 residues. Germline V gene sequence: CDR1 LNHDA, CDR2 SQIVND (reference sequence). The DNA for the CDR3 is TGTGCCAGTAGTCCCATCGCAGGGCAAATTAGTAACACCATATATTTT. Its translation: CASSPIAGQISNTIYF.

The chain combines TRBV12-5 with TRBJ1-1; D uncertain. Deletions cut 3 bases from V and 1 base from J, with 18 bases between. CDR3 length: 17 residues. Germline CDR1 LGHNT, CDR2 FRNRAP. This CDR3 reads CASGFWLSEFANTEAFF. In DNA, the CDR3 is TGTGCTAGTGGTTTTTGGCTTTCTGAGTTTGCGAACACTGAAGCTTTCTTT.

This chain links TRBV2 with TRBJ1-1; D perhaps matches TRBD1 (5 bases). The CDR3 contains 13 residues. Between the trimmed V and J ends, which lost 4 bases and 1 base, there was a span of 7 bases. The V gene's germline CDR1 is SNHLY and CDR2 FYNNEI. The CDR3: CASSGDENTEAFF. Written as DNA, the CDR3 is TGTGCCAGCAGTGGGGACGAGAACACTGAAGCTTTCTTT.

Only one count was recorded for this clone. The chain is built from TRBV7-9 and TRBJ2-6; TRBD1 matches 9 bases. Trimming at V came to 5 bases and at J to 2 bases, leaving 1 base not matched to a gene. CDR3 length: 15 amino acids. In germline, CDR1 is SEHNR, CDR2 FQNEAQ (reference sequence). The CDR3 reads CASSRTGAGANVLTF. The CDR3 DNA is TGTGCCAGCAGCCGGACAGGGGCTGGGGCCAACGTCCTGACTTTC.

This chain connects TRBV5-4 to TRBJ2-3, with D unresolved. The CDR3 contains 15 residues. Germline V gives CDR1 SGHNT, CDR2 YYREEE (reference sequence). V lost 0 bases to trimming and J lost 0 bases, with 8 bases between them. CDR3 in DNA: TGTGCCAGCAGCTTGGAACGCGACAGCACAGATACGCAGTATTTT. Amino acid sequence: CASSLERDSTDTQYF.

The J gene is TRBJ1-5, the V gene TRBV5-1; D is undetermined. This CDR3 is built from 15 residues. V lost 0 bases and J lost 0, with 7 bases in between. Germline V gene sequence: CDR1 SGHRS, CDR2 YFSETQ. CDR3 in DNA: TGCGCCAGCAGCTTGGATGGCAGTAGCAATCAGCCCCAGCATTTT. It specifies CASSLDGSSNQPQHF.

The V call is TRBV6-6, the J call TRBJ2-7, with D possibly TRBD2 on 5 matching bases. CDR1 is MNHNY, CDR2 SVGAGI, per germline (reference sequence). CDR3 length: 16 amino acids. Trimming removed 5 bases at V and 3 bases at J, with 20 bases between. The chain's CDR3 is CASSPTLRGTGYEQYF. The CDR3 DNA reads TGTGCCAGCAGTCCGACCCTCCGGGGTACCGGCTACGAGCAGTACTTC.

V is TRBV30 and J is TRBJ2-3; D possibly corresponds to TRBD2 (5 bases). V was cut by 5 bases and J by 1 base, with 16 bases left in between. This CDR3 is 15 amino acids long. Germline values: CDR1 GTSNPN, CDR2 SVGIG (reference sequence). CDR3 nucleotides: TGTGCCTGGCTAAGGGAGTTGTCCCGCACAGATACGCAGTATTTT. This codes for CAWLRELSRTDTQYF.

J is TRBJ1-6 and V is TRBV30; 9 bases are a match to TRBD1. Germline V CDR1 and CDR2: GTSNPN, SVGIG (reference sequence). The CDR3 spans 13 residues. The V segment lost 5 bases and the J segment 9 bases; nucleotides outside the gene matches: 5. The CDR3 here is CAWGTGISSPLHF. The DNA for the CDR3 is TGTGCCTGGGGGACAGGGATCAGTTCACCCCTCCACTTT.

This chain connects TRBV11-2 to TRBJ2-3; no definite D call. Germline-derived CDR1 and CDR2 are SGHAT and FQNNGV. The V and J ends lost 0 bases and 2 bases respectively, with 15 bases between them. The CDR3 runs to 17 residues. The chain's CDR3 is CASSLEFRGEFTDTQYF. DNA of the CDR3: TGTGCCAGCAGCTTAGAGTTTAGAGGAGAATTCACAGATACGCAGTATTTT.

The genes are TRBV30 and TRBJ1-1, with D uncertain. CDR1 GTSNPN and CDR2 SVGIG come from the germline V gene (reference sequence). CDR3 length: 13 amino acids. Trimming stripped 2 bases from V and 2 bases from J, with 9 bases between. The CDR3 sequence is CAWSLGLNTEAFF. Here the CDR3 DNA reads TGTGCCTGGAGTCTAGGACTTAACACTGAAGCTTTCTTT. The full variable domain, in which reference TRBV30 and TRBJ1-1 provide the parts outside the CDR3, is SQTIHQWPATLVQPVGSPLSLECTVEGTSNPNLYWYRQAAGRGLQLLFYSVGIGQISSEVPQNLSASRPQDRQFILSSKKLLLSDSGFYLCAWSLGLNTEAFFGQGTRLTVV.

The genes are TRBV7-6 and TRBJ2-7; a weak D match, TRBD2 (6 bases). This CDR3 is built from 14 residues. V lost 10 bases and J 6 bases, leaving 22 bases between the germline ends. CDR1 is SGHVS, CDR2 FNYEAQ, per germline. The CDR3 DNA follows: TGTGCCATACCAAACCCCGGAGGGATCTGCGAGCAGTACTTC. Translated: CAIPNPGGICEQYF. Drawing the rest from reference TRBV7-6 and TRBJ2-7, the complete variable domain is GAGVSQSPRYKVTKRGQDVALRCDPISGHVSLYWYRQALGQGPEFLTYFNYEAQQDKSGLPNDRFSAERPEGSISTLTIQRTEQRDSAMYRCAIPNPGGICEQYFGPGTRLTVT.

The chain combines TRBV15 with TRBJ1-1; TRBD1 might be the D (6 bases). The ends were cut back, 5 bases at V and 4 bases at J, with 17 bases in the middle. Germline V gives CDR1 LNHNV, CDR2 YYDKDF (reference sequence). This CDR3 comprises 15 residues. In DNA, the CDR3 is TGTGCCACCAGCGGGAAACAGGGAATCGTCACTGAAGCTTTCTTT. This translates into CATSGKQGIVTEAFF.

The chain is built from TRBV5-4 and TRBJ2-1; TRBD2 matches 9 bases. The V gene's germline CDR1 is SGHNT and CDR2 YYREEE (reference sequence). V was clipped by 0 bases and J by 5 bases; unmatched bases: 9. The CDR3 length is 17 residues. In DNA, the CDR3 is TGTGCCAGCAGCTTGGCGATGGGACTAGCAGAAAACAATGAGCAGTTCTTC. Translated, it gives CASSLAMGLAENNEQFF.

CDR3 nucleotides: TGTGCCAGCAGCCAAGGCGACAGAAGCAATCAGCCCCAGCATTTT. Translating gives CASSQGDRSNQPQHF. The chain has TRBV4-2 and TRBJ1-5; a weak D match, TRBD1 (5 bases). This CDR3 spans 15 amino acids. Germline CDR1 reads LGHNA; CDR2 reads YNFKEQ. With 1 base removed from V and 1 base from J, the gap between germline ends came to 8 bases.

This clone has only one observation. The rearrangement uses TRBV4-3 and TRBJ2-2; 7 bases agree with TRBD1. CDR1 LGHNA and CDR2 YSLEER come from the germline V gene. The CDR3 runs 18 residues. The junction had 9 bases not matched to a gene; V was cut back by 0 bases and J by 2 bases. The CDR3 region is CASSQEPTGQANTGELFF. CDR3 bases: TGCGCCAGCAGCCAAGAGCCCACAGGACAGGCAAACACCGGGGAGCTGTTTTTT.